This T cell receptor beta chain appears in the sequencing data of a study of shared clonotypes between healthy human individuals. This clone was counted a single time. The antigen remains undetermined. CDR1 and CDR2 from the germline V gene are MNHEY and SVGAGI. V lost 7 bases to trimming and J lost 0 bases, with 13 bases between them. The CDR3 is made up of 14 amino acids. CD45RO-negative cells were positively selected for CCR7, leaving out terminally differentiated effector memory CD45RA+ cells. Study-level points and caveats: Investigators expected sequencing depth to affect clonotype sharing among donors.

The data were produced by immunoSEQ multiplex PCR, yet TCRdb's version contains in-frame clones alone and is incomplete. Of some 800,000 clones listed, 90% to 95% are singletons. The rearrangement joins TRBV6-5 to TRBJ2-7, with D possibly matching TRBD1 (5 bases). This receptor was identified in a man younger than 40 in good health. Material for sequencing was naive CD8+ T cells sorted from blood. The CDR3, as DNA: TGTGCCAGCAAGATTGACAGCACCTCCTACGAGCAGTACTTC. Residues: CASKIDSTSYEQYF.